The 20 T cell receptor beta chains in this list originate from one sample, sequenced in a study of OX40 agonist ivuxolimab in advanced cancers. TCRdb keeps only in-frame clones here, not all; method: immunoSEQ multiplex PCR. The sample has about 70,000 clones, about 94% seen once. Source: CD4+ or CD8+ T cells sorted from blood, taken in a trial of the OX40 agonist ivuxolimab. These receptors all stem from an adult with an advanced solid tumor such as melanoma, head and neck, liver or kidney cancer.

The chain has TRBV2 and TRBJ1-2, with D hard to call. The CDR3 length is 9 residues. Trimming stripped 10 bases from V and 8 bases from J, with 8 bases between. Germline CDR1 SNHLY, CDR2 FYNNEI. The CDR3 region is CAIARGYTF. CDR3 bases: TGTGCCATCGCCAGGGGCTACACCTTC. Combining the CDR3 with reference TRBV2 and TRBJ1-2 gives the whole variable domain EPEVTQTPSHQVTQMGQEVILRCVPISNHLYFYWYRQILGQKVEFLVSFYNNEISEKSEIFDDQFSVERPDGSNFTLKIRSTKLEDSAMYFCAIARGYTFGSGTRLTVV.

The chain has TRBV12-5 and TRBJ2-2; tentative D call: TRBD1 (6 bases). CDR1 and CDR2 (germline): LGHNT, FRNRAP. This CDR3 contains 13 residues. V shed 7 bases and J shed 4 bases, with 10 bases lying between them. The CDR3, as DNA: TGTGCTAGTGCGGCAGGGGCCACCGGGGAGCTGTTTTTT. Translating it yields CASAAGATGELFF.

The rearrangement joins TRBV9 to TRBJ2-7, with D perhaps given as TRBD1 or TRBD2 (5 bases each). Germline assignment: CDR1 SGDLS and CDR2 YYNGEE. CDR3 length: 14 amino acids. Trimming removed 2 bases from V and 4 bases from J, with 13 bases in between. The CDR3 protein is CASSVGALQYEQYF. DNA for the CDR3: TGTGCCAGCAGCGTCGGGGCTCTTCAATACGAGCAGTACTTC.

The CDR3 DNA follows: TGTGCCAGCAGTGGGGTGGGGGCTGAAGCTTTCTTT. Its protein product is CASSGVGAEAFF. The chain recombines TRBV2 with TRBJ1-1, with D tentatively TRBD1 (5 bases). This CDR3 has 12 amino acids. V gave up 4 bases and J gave up 6 bases, with 9 bases separating them. The germline gives CDR1 SNHLY, CDR2 FYNNEI.

This sequence joins TRBV15 and TRBJ1-1; no firm D call. The germline V gene encodes CDR1 LNHNV and CDR2 YYDKDF (reference sequence). The CDR3 length is 12 residues. V was clipped by 5 bases and J by 0 bases, with 4 bases between them. The CDR3: CATSEVNTEAFF. The CDR3, as DNA: TGTGCCACCAGCGAGGTGAACACTGAAGCTTTCTTT. The full variable domain, in which reference TRBV15 and TRBJ1-1 provide the parts outside the CDR3, is DAMVIQNPRYQVTQFGKPVTLSCSQTLNHNVMYWYQQKSSQAPKLLFHYYDKDFNNEADTPDNFQSRRPNTSFCFLDIRSPGLGDTAMYLCATSEVNTEAFFGQGTRLTVV.

The chain links TRBV7-9 to TRBJ2-1, with D possibly TRBD1 on 5 matching bases. CDR3 length equals 15 residues. Germline CDR1 is SEHNR and CDR2 is FQNEAQ (reference sequence). Trimming pared 5 bases from V and 11 bases from J, leaving 22 bases between. This chain's CDR3 is CASSPPDKAHPQQFF. The CDR3 DNA reads TGTGCCAGCAGCCCCCCGGACAAGGCCCATCCCCAGCAGTTCTTC. The complete variable domain, with remaining parts taken from reference TRBV7-9 and TRBJ2-1, reads DTGVSQNPRHKITKRGQNVTFRCDPISEHNRLYWYRQTLGQGPEFLTYFQNEAQLEKSRLLSDRFSAERPKGSFSTLEIQRTEQGDSAMYLCASSPPDKAHPQQFFGPGTRLTVL.

This chain joins TRBV27 and TRBJ1-5; D not resolved. CDR1 is MNHEY, CDR2 SMNVEV, per germline (reference sequence). V was pared by 6 bases and J by 2 bases, with 14 bases between. This CDR3 is built from 15 residues. This chain's CDR3 is CASSYGPGGNQPQHF. The CDR3 bases are TGTGCCAGCAGCTACGGACCCGGGGGCAATCAGCCCCAGCATTTT.

This clone was seen only a few times. The chain recombines TRBV4-2 with TRBJ2-1; 14 nucleotides line up with TRBD2. Germline CDR1 LGHNA, CDR2 YNFKEQ. The V segment lost 4 bases and the J segment 8 bases; nucleotides outside the gene matches: 4. This CDR3 region has 15 residues. The CDR3 reads CASSPTSGGAHEQFF. CDR3 DNA: TGTGCCAGCAGCCCGACTAGCGGGGGGGCCCATGAGCAGTTCTTC.

The V gene is TRBV7-9, the J gene TRBJ1-6; 10 nucleotides agree with TRBD1. V shed 2 bases, J shed 9 bases, and the junction held 4 bases outside the gene matches. The CDR3 has 15 amino acids. Germline CDR1 and CDR2: SEHNR and FQNEAQ (reference sequence). The CDR3, as DNA: TGTGCCAGCAGCTTAATAGGACAGGGGGGTTCACCCCTCCACTTT. Protein: CASSLIGQGGSPLHF.

The V call is TRBV9, the J call TRBJ2-3, with 10 positions matching TRBD2. This CDR3 region has 14 residues. V shed 4 bases and J 3 bases; nucleotides not matched to a gene: 2. Per the germline V gene, CDR1 is SGDLS and CDR2 is YYNGEE. CDR3 region: CASSPGLATDTQYF. As DNA, the CDR3 is TGTGCCAGCAGCCCGGGACTAGCGACAGATACGCAGTATTTT.

This clone is a singleton in its sample. This chain connects TRBV6-5 to TRBJ2-7; 7 nucleotides agree with TRBD1. J lost 2 bases, V lost 2 bases, and 3 bases had no gene match. In germline, CDR1 is MNHEY, CDR2 SVGAGI. This CDR3 region has 14 residues. CDR3 in amino acids: CASSYGTATYEQYF. DNA for the CDR3: TGTGCCAGCAGTTACGGGACAGCGACCTACGAGCAGTACTTC.

The V gene is TRBV18, the J gene TRBJ2-3, with D unclear. V was cut by 3 bases and J by 5 bases, with 18 bases left in between. The CDR3 is 16 residues long. CDR1 and CDR2 from the germline V gene are KGHSH and LQKENI. CDR3 sequence: CASSPIAPEEVDTQYF. In nucleotides, the CDR3 is TGTGCCAGCTCACCTATCGCACCGGAAGAAGTAGATACGCAGTATTTT.

This clone was seen a handful of times. This chain links TRBV7-9 with TRBJ1-1, with unresolved D. CDR3 length: 11 residues. Looked up from germline, CDR1 is SEHNR and CDR2 is FQNEAQ (reference sequence). V gave up 1 base and J gave up 4 bases, with 1 base separating them. DNA of the CDR3: TGTGCCAGCAGCTTAGGCACTGAAGCTTTCTTT. This codes for CASSLGTEAFF.

The J gene is TRBJ2-1, the V gene TRBV27; 8 bases agree with TRBD2. Trimming removed 1 base from V and 8 bases from J; junction bases left unmatched: 4. In germline, CDR1 is MNHEY, CDR2 SMNVEV (reference sequence). The CDR3 has 14 residues. The CDR3 DNA reads as TGTGCCAGCAGTTTATTGGGGACTAGGGATGAGCAGTTCTTC. Protein: CASSLLGTRDEQFF.

Worth noting for this clone: The sample holds other DNA sequences that translate to the same CDR3. The chain uses TRBV5-1 and TRBJ2-7, with 7 nucleotides matching TRBD2. The CDR3 is made up of 13 amino acids. J lost 4 bases, V lost 0 bases, and 1 base had no gene match. Germline-derived CDR1 and CDR2 are SGHRS and YFSETQ. The CDR3 DNA reads TGCGCCAGCAGCTTGGGCGGGGGTTACGAGCAGTACTTC. As protein: CASSLGGGYEQYF.

V gene TRBV4-3 combines with J gene TRBJ2-1; 11 positions match TRBD2. The CDR3 runs 19 residues. Germline V gene data show CDR1 as LGHNA and CDR2 as YSLEER. Losses at the gene ends were 3 bases for V and 2 bases for J; bases not matched to a gene: 12. The CDR3 bases are TGCGCCAGCAGCCAGACCAAAAGACTAGCGGGACCCCCCTACAATGAGCAGTTCTTC. Its protein product is CASSQTKRLAGPPYNEQFF.

The chain has TRBV19 and TRBJ2-5, with D perhaps assigned TRBD1 or TRBD2 (5 bases each). V was pared by 0 bases and J by 2 bases, with 10 bases between. This CDR3 spans 15 amino acids. Germline values: CDR1 LNHDA, CDR2 SQIVND (reference sequence). CDR3: CASSIDREGQETQYF. CDR3 coding DNA: TGTGCCAGTAGTATAGATCGTGAGGGGCAAGAGACCCAGTACTTC.

The chain uses TRBV9 and TRBJ2-1, with TRBD1 matching over 9 bases. The ends lost 0 bases at V and 7 bases at J; junction bases unmatched: 11. From germline, CDR1 is SGDLS and CDR2 YYNGEE. The length of the CDR3 is 17 residues. The CDR3 region is CASSVVPRDRVRNEQFF. In nucleotides, the CDR3 is TGTGCCAGCAGCGTAGTTCCCCGGGACAGGGTGAGGAATGAGCAGTTCTTC. The full variable domain, its missing parts supplied by reference TRBV9 and TRBJ2-1, is DSGVTQTPKHLITATGQRVTLRCSPRSGDLSVYWYQQSLDQGLQFLIQYYNGEERAKGNILERFSAQQFPDLHSELNLSSLELGDSALYFCASSVVPRDRVRNEQFFGPGTRLTVL.

The chain recombines TRBV7-8 with TRBJ2-7; D uncertain. The ends were cut back, 5 bases at V and 0 bases at J, with 8 bases in the middle. The germline gives CDR1 SGHVS, CDR2 FQNEAQ. This CDR3 contains 13 residues. DNA for the CDR3: TGTGCCAGCAGCGTCACGAGCTCCTACGAGCAGTACTTC. It is translated as CASSVTSSYEQYF. The variable domain in full, with the rest retrieved from reference TRBV7-8 and TRBJ2-7, is GAGVSQSPRYKVAKRGQDVALRCDPISGHVSLFWYQQALGQGPEFLTYFQNEAQLDKSGLPSDRFFAERPEGSVSTLKIQRTQQEDSAVYLCASSVTSSYEQYFGPGTRLTVT.

This clone was seen only once. The chain uses TRBV18 and TRBJ1-2; 10 bases agree with TRBD1. Looked up from germline, CDR1 is KGHSH and CDR2 is LQKENI. CDR3 size: 15 residues. The V segment lost 3 bases and the J segment 2 bases; nucleotides outside the gene matches: 3. This CDR3 reads CASSPPGQGNYGYTF. CDR3 DNA: TGTGCCAGCTCACCGCCGGGACAGGGGAACTATGGCTACACCTTC.